The rows below give T cell receptor beta chains drawn from one sample of a study of T cell responses to AZD1222 COVID-19 vaccine. Data came from immunoSEQ multiplex PCR; TCRdb stores just in-frame clones and leaves some out. The sample records some 120,000 clones, about 91% being singletons. The sequencing here drew on peripheral blood, taken on day 0 of AZD1222 vaccination. The receptor set was obtained from an adult in good health. The CDR3 runs from the conserved cysteine through the conserved F or W. A D gene is named only where the DNA matches it firmly. Clone size is shown for a subset of rows, as once, few, many or a class of expanded clone.

j_gene | v_gene | abundance | d_gene | len | CDR3aa | CDR3nt
TRBJ2-3 | TRBV7-9 | - | - | 12 | CASASLGDTQYF | TGTGCCAGCGCCTCGCTGGGGGATACGCAGTATTTT
TRBJ1-1 | TRBV27 | - | - | 13 | CASRVGSNTEAFF | TGTGCCAGCAGGGTGGGATCGAACACTGAAGCTTTCTTT
TRBJ2-7 | TRBV9 | once | TRBD1 | 14 | CASSVQGVSYEQYF | TGTGCCAGCAGCGTACAGGGGGTTTCCTACGAGCAGTACTTC
TRBJ2-4 | TRBV6-2/TRBV6-3 | - | TRBD1 | 14 | CASSSGGAGNIQYF | TGTGCCAGCAGTTCAGGGGGCGCGGGAAACATTCAGTACTTC
TRBJ2-1 | TRBV18 | - | TRBD1 | 16 | CASSPPGQGTMGEQFF | TGTGCCAGCTCACCACCGGGACAGGGGACTATGGGTGAGCAGTTCTTC
TRBJ2-5 | TRBV29-1 | - | - | 12 | CSATGAGETQYF | TGCAGCGCTACGGGAGCCGGGGAGACCCAGTACTTC
TRBJ2-1 | TRBV5-1 | few | - | 12 | CASSLDEGQQFF | TGCGCCAGCAGCTTGGATGAGGGTCAGCAGTTCTTC
TRBJ2-7 | TRBV3-1/TRBV3-2 | - | TRBD2 | 16 | CASSLGTSGSNYEQYF | TGTGCCAGCAGCCTAGGGACTAGCGGGAGTAACTACGAGCAGTACTTC
TRBJ1-6 | TRBV11-3 | - | - | 15 | CASSLGGGRRSPLHF | TGTGCCAGCAGCCTAGGTGGGGGTCGGCGTTCACCCCTCCACTTT
TRBJ2-3 | TRBV5-6 | - | TRBD1 | 17 | CASNLISGQGATDTQYF | TGTGCCAGCAACCTAATTTCGGGACAGGGGGCCACAGATACGCAGTATTTT
TRBJ1-6 | TRBV14 | - | - | 13 | CASSRMWLTPLHF | TGTGCCAGCAGCCGGATGTGGTTGACACCCCTCCACTTT
TRBJ2-7 | TRBV5-5 | - | - | 14 | CASSPVGASYEQYF | TGTGCCAGCAGCCCTGTGGGGGCCTCCTACGAGCAGTACTTC
TRBJ2-2 | TRBV10-3 | - | TRBD2 | 14 | CAITGLAGAGELFF | TGTGCCATCACGGGACTAGCGGGGGCCGGGGAGCTGTTTTTT
TRBJ2-5 | TRBV10-3 | - | TRBD1 | 14 | CAISEPGQGETQYF | TGTGCCATCAGTGAGCCCGGACAGGGAGAGACCCAGTACTTC
TRBJ2-7 | TRBV7-2 | - | - | 14 | CASSDFPNLYEQYF | TGTGCCAGCAGCGATTTTCCTAACCTCTACGAGCAGTACTTC
TRBJ2-1 | TRBV10-3 | - | - | 19 | CAIKGQGFGERSSYNEQFF | TGTGCCATCAAGGGCCAAGGTTTCGGAGAGCGGAGCTCCTACAATGAGCAGTTCTTC
TRBJ1-2 | TRBV28 | - | - | 12 | CASSSPGGENTF | TGTGCCAGCAGTTCACCGGGGGGAGAAAACACCTTC
TRBJ2-7 | TRBV6-5 | - | TRBD2 | 15 | CASSYLLAGTYEQYF | TGTGCCAGCAGTTACTTACTAGCGGGAACCTACGAGCAGTACTTC
TRBJ2-3 | TRBV5-5 | - | - | 14 | CASSFTGYADTQYF | TGTGCCAGCAGCTTTACAGGGTATGCAGATACGCAGTATTTT
TRBJ1-1 | TRBV21-1 | - | - | 14 | CASRPQGRGTEAFF | TGTGCCAGCAGACCTCAGGGCCGCGGCACTGAAGCTTTCTTT
TRBJ2-3 | TRBV19 | - | - | 14 | CASSNDWGTDTQYF | TGTGCCAGTAGTAATGACTGGGGCACAGATACGCAGTATTTT
TRBJ2-4 | TRBV15 | - | - | 14 | CATSPRDLGNIQYF | TGTGCCACCAGCCCCCGGGATCTAGGAAACATTCAGTACTTC
TRBJ2-7 | TRBV12-3/TRBV12-4 | - | - | 13 | CASSLRSSYEQYF | TGTGCCAGCAGTTTACGGAGCTCCTACGAGCAGTACTTC
TRBJ2-7 | TRBV30 | - | - | 13 | CAWSVLGGAEQYF | TGTGCCTGGAGTGTACTGGGGGGAGCCGAGCAGTACTTC
TRBJ2-6 | TRBV2 | - | - | 14 | CASSPGSGANVLTF | TGTGCCAGCAGCCCGGGAAGTGGGGCCAACGTCCTGACTTTC
TRBJ2-7 | TRBV5-4 | - | TRBD2 | 13 | CASSRLAGAEQYF | TGTGCCAGCAGCCGGCTGGCGGGAGCCGAGCAGTACTTC
TRBJ2-3 | TRBV5-1 | - | TRBD2 | 15 | CASSVTSGTTDTQYF | TGCGCCAGCAGCGTGACTAGCGGGACCACAGATACGCAGTATTTT
TRBJ2-1 | TRBV28 | - | - | 12 | CASSLVFHEQFF | TGTGCCAGCAGTCTCGTCTTTCATGAGCAGTTCTTC
TRBJ2-2 | TRBV5-1 | - | - | 14 | CASSLAGNTGELFF | TGCGCCAGCAGCTTGGCTGGGAACACCGGGGAGCTGTTTTTT
TRBJ1-3 | TRBV2 | - | - | 15 | CASHKGRTSGNTIYF | TGTGCCAGCCACAAAGGGCGGACCTCTGGAAACACCATATATTTT
TRBJ2-1 | TRBV5-4 | - | - | 14 | CASSLAPGTDEQFF | TGTGCCAGCAGCTTGGCCCCGGGGACCGATGAGCAGTTCTTC
TRBJ2-5 | TRBV5-1 | once | - | 15 | CASSLALGVEETQYF | TGCGCCAGCAGCTTGGCCCTGGGGGTAGAAGAGACCCAGTACTTC
TRBJ2-2 | TRBV12-3/TRBV12-4 | once | - | 13 | CATSSSGTGELFF | TGTGCCACCTCGAGCTCGGGCACCGGGGAGCTGTTTTTT
TRBJ2-3 | TRBV5-6 | - | TRBD1 | 16 | CASSNPGQGIPDTQYF | TGTGCCAGCAGTAATCCGGGACAGGGAATTCCAGATACGCAGTATTTT
TRBJ1-3 | TRBV30 | - | - | 14 | CAWGPGSSGNTIYF | TGTGCCTGGGGGCCCGGAAGCTCTGGAAACACCATATATTTT
TRBJ2-3 | TRBV9 | - | - | 14 | CASRPREFSDTQYF | TGTGCCAGCAGACCACGGGAGTTCTCAGATACGCAGTATTTT
TRBJ2-2 | TRBV2 | - | TRBD1 | 14 | CASRGTGGIGELFF | TGTGCCAGCCGTGGGACAGGGGGTATCGGGGAGCTGTTTTTT
TRBJ2-1 | TRBV12-3/TRBV12-4 | - | - | 13 | CASILNGITEQFF | TGTGCCAGCATCCTTAACGGTATAACGGAGCAGTTCTTC
TRBJ1-1 | TRBV12-3/TRBV12-4 | - | - | 13 | CASSLVPNTEAFF | TGTGCCAGCAGTTTGGTACCAAACACTGAAGCTTTCTTT
TRBJ2-2 | TRBV7-7 | - | TRBD2 | 15 | CASSLSSGVTGELFF | TGTGCCAGCAGCTTATCTAGCGGGGTCACCGGGGAGCTGTTTTTT
TRBJ1-5 | TRBV5-1 | once | - | 14 | CASSLDGLNQPQHF | TGCGCCAGCAGCTTGGACGGGCTCAATCAGCCCCAGCATTTT
TRBJ1-4 | TRBV18 | - | TRBD1 | 16 | CASSPRPGQINEKLFF | TGTGCCAGCTCACCACGTCCGGGACAGATTAATGAAAAACTGTTTTTT
TRBJ2-7 | TRBV4-1 | - | TRBD1 | 16 | CASSQNTGDRVYEQYF | TGCGCCAGCAGCCAGAACACCGGGGACAGGGTCTACGAGCAGTACTTC
TRBJ1-5 | TRBV19 | - | TRBD1 | 15 | CASRRRTGSTQPQHF | TGTGCCAGTAGACGGAGGACAGGGTCTACTCAGCCCCAGCATTTT
TRBJ1-4 | TRBV14 | - | - | 14 | CASSQQVRDEKLFF | TGTGCCAGCAGCCAGCAGGTCCGGGATGAAAAACTGTTTTTT
TRBJ1-2 | TRBV4-3 | - | TRBD1 | 15 | CASSRARDSSYGYTF | TGCGCCAGCAGCCGGGCCCGGGACAGCAGCTATGGCTACACCTTC
TRBJ2-7 | TRBV6-5 | - | - | 14 | CASTGLASNYEQYF | TGTGCCAGCACCGGACTCGCTTCCAACTACGAGCAGTACTTC